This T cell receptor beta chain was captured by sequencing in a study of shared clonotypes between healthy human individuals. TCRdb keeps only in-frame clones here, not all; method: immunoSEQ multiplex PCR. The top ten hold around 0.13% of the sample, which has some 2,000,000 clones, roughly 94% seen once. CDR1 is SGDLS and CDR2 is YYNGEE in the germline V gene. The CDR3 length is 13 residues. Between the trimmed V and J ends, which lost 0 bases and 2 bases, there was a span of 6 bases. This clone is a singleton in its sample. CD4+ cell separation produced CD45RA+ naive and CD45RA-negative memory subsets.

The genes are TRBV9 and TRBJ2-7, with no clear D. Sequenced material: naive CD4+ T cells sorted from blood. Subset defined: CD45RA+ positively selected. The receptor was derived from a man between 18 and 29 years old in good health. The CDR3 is CASSVGMAYEQYF. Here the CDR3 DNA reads TGTGCCAGCAGCGTAGGAATGGCCTACGAGCAGTACTTC.